The T cell receptor (beta chain) under discussion was sequenced for a study of follicular helper T cells after annual influenza vaccination. This clone occurred a few times. Sequencing used immunoSEQ multiplex PCR; TCRdb keeps in-frame clones, though not all of them. The data show roughly 15,000 clones, roughly 74% seen once. The time point is: 2015-2016 season, pre-vaccination. CDR3 length equals 15 residues. The V and J ends lost 0 bases and 1 base respectively, with 8 bases between them. Per the germline V gene, CDR1 is SGDLS and CDR2 is YYNGEE. Sequenced material: CXCR5- memory CD4+ T cells sorted from blood, taken on the day of influenza vaccination. The clonotype comes from an adult who received the influenza vaccine. J is TRBJ2-1 and V is TRBV9, with a tentative D call TRBD2 (5 bases). This CDR3 reads CASSVDEGSYNEQFF. The DNA of the CDR3 is TGTGCCAGCAGCGTAGACGAGGGATCCTACAATGAGCAGTTCTTC.